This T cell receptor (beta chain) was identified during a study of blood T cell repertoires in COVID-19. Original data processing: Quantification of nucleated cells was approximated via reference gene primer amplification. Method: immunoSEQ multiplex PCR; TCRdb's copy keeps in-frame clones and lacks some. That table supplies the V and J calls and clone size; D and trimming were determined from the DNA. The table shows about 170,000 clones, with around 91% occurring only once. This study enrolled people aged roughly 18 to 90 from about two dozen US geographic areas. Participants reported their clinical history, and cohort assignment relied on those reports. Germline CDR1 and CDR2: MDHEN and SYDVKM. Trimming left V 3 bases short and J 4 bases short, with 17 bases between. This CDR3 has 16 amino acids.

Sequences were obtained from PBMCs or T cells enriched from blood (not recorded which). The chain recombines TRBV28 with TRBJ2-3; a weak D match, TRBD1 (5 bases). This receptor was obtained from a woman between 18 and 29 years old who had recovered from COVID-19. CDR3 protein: CASSFISKGAPDTQYF. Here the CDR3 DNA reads TGTGCCAGCAGTTTCATTAGCAAAGGGGCCCCAGATACGCAGTATTTT. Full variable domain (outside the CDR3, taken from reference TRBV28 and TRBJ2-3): DVKVTQSSRYLVKRTGEKVFLECVQDMDHENMFWYRQDPGLGLRLIYFSYDVKMKEKGDIPEGYSVSREKKERFSLILESASTNQTSMYLCASSFISKGAPDTQYFGPGTRLTVL.